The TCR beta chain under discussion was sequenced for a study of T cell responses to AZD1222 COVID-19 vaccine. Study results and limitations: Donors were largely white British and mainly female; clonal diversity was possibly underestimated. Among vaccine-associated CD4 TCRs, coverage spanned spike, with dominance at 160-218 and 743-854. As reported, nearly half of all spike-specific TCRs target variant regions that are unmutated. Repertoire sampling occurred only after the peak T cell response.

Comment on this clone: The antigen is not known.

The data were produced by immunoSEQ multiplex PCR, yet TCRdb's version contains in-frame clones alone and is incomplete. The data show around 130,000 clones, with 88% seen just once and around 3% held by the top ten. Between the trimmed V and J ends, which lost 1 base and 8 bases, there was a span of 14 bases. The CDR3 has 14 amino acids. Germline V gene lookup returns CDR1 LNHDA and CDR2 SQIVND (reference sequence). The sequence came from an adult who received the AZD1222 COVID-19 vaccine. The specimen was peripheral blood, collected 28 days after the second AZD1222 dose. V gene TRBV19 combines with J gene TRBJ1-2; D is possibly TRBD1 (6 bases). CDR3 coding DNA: TGTGCCAGTAGTATAGGGAACAGGGATAACGGCTACACCTTC. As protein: CASSIGNRDNGYTF.